This TCR beta chain was sequenced in a study of blood T cell repertoires in COVID-19 (dated by TCRdb to about 2020). With respect to the entire study: Samples from collaborators originated in the United States, Italy and Spain and spanned both the acute and convalescent phases of COVID-19. The material from the prospective study consisted of cDNA or gDNA derived from T cells, B-cell-depleted T cells, or PBMCs. Subjects who had been exposed to COVID-19, were actively infected with it, or had recovered from it provided the deeply sampled blood TCRbeta repertoires that made up the dataset. The repertoires were released in a freely available public database meant as a resource for research on the immune response to SARS-CoV-2. Samples came from the ongoing ImmuneRACE study (first 160 participants) plus 1,254 subjects from 6 global collaborators. A de-identified subject ID, COVID-19 status, age in years and sex were almost always included in the sample metadata. HLA class I and class II types, where available, came from metadata supplied by the sample provider rather than from assay-based typing.

A word on this clone: This clone's antigen is unknown. Per-base quality was not reported, and no clone a single base away is much larger than it.

TCRbeta CDR3 regions were amplified from genomic DNA by means of the immunoSEQ Assay, a bias-controlled multiplex PCR. In the paper's pipeline: The number of nucleated cells in each sample was estimated by amplification of reference gene primers within the assay. To quantify the absolute abundance of each unique TCRbeta CDR3 rearrangement, sequence reads were collapsed and filtered. Productive Simpson clonality was computed per sample as the square root of Simpson's diversity index over productive rearrangements. TCRdb provides this immuneACCESS table in a form limited to in-frame rearrangements. Some clones are lacking; in checked studies, under half of them reflect an unresolved V gene, and why the rest are absent is not known. That table furnishes V, J and clone size, whereas the DNA furnished D and trimming. This sample is represented by some 340,000 clones; roughly 86% of them were singletons. Approximately 5.3% of the sample rests with the top ten.

What the study reported, not specific to this receptor: Clinical and demographic metadata were provided uncurated, with the amount varying by source and participant.

In the prospective study, participants were about 18 to 100 years old, resided in 25 or so geographic areas of the United States, and were enrolled through a virtual design. In the prospective study, participants were assigned to cohorts based on the clinical history participants reported in a screening survey and a study questionnaire. ImmuneRACE Cohort 3 recovered participants were defined by two consecutive negative NP/OP PCR tests, healthcare professional clearance, or symptom resolution. In the prospective study, mobile phlebotomists collected whole blood, serum and a nasopharyngeal or oropharyngeal swab from each participant. Over an approximately two-month period, participants in the prospective study had the option of providing additional blood draws and questionnaires. Before DNA extraction, blood samples from the prospective study were shipped at room temperature or frozen. The sequencing input was PBMCs or T cells enriched from blood (not recorded which). The sequence was obtained from a woman younger than 45 who had recovered from COVID-19.

Here is the DNA: TGTGCCAGCTCACCCGGGACAGGTCAAGAGACCCAGTACTTC. Its translation reads: CASSPGTGQETQYF. The chain links TRBV18 with TRBJ2-5; a stretch of 8 junction bases matches TRBD1. After removal of 3 bases from V and 2 bases from J, the junction retains 2 bases not matched to a gene. Inclusive of the bounding cysteine and phenylalanine, the CDR3 is 14 residues long. Of the read, only the CDR3 DNA is kept; its 42 bases are in frame from base 1. The germline V gene encodes CDR1 KGHSH and CDR2 LQKENI.